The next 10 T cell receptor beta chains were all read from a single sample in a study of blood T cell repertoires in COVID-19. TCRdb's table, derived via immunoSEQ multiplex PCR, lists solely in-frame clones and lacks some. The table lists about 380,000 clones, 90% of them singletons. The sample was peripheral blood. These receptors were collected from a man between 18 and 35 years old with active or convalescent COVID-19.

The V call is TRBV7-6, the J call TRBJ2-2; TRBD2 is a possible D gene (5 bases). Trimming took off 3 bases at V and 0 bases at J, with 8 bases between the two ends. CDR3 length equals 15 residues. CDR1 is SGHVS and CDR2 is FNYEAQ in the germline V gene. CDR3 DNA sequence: TGTGCCAGCAGCTTGGAGCGGCCGAACACCGGGGAGCTGTTTTTT. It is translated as CASSLERPNTGELFF. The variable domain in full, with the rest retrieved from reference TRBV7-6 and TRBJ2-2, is GAGVSQSPRYKVTKRGQDVALRCDPISGHVSLYWYRQALGQGPEFLTYFNYEAQQDKSGLPNDRFSAERPEGSISTLTIQRTEQRDSAMYRCASSLERPNTGELFFGEGSRLTVL.

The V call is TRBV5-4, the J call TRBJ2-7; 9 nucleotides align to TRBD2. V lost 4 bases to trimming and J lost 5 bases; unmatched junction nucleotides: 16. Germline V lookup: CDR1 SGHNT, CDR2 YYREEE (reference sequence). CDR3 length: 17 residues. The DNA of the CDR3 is TGTGCCAGCAGCGACAACGTAGCGGGAGTTTATTCCCACGAGCAGTACTTC. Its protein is CASSDNVAGVYSHEQYF.

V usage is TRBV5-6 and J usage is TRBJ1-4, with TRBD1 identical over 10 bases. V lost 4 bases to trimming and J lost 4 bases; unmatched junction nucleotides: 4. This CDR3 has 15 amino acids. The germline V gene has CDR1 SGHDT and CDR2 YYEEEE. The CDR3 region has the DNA TGTGCCAGCAGCAGATGGACAGGGGGTAATGAAAAACTGTTTTTT. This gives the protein CASSRWTGGNEKLFF.

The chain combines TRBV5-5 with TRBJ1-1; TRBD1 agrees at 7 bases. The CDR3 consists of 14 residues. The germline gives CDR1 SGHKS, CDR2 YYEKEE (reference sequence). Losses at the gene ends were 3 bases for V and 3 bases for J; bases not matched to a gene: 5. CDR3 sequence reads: CASSSLDRDTEAFF. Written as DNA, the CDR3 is TGTGCCAGCAGCTCTCTCGACAGGGACACTGAAGCTTTCTTT. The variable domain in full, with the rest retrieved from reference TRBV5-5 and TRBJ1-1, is DAGVTQSPTHLIKTRGQQVTLRCSPISGHKSVSWYQQVLGQGPQFIFQYYEKEERGRGNFPDRFSARQFPNYSSELNVNALLLGDSALYLCASSSLDRDTEAFFGQGTRLTVV.

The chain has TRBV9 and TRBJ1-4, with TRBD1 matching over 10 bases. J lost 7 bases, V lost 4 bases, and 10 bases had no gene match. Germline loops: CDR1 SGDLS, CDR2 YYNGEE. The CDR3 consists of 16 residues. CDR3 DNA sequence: TGTGCCAGCAGCCCTGGGGGACAGGGGACGAGTGAAAAACTGTTTTTT. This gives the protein CASSPGGQGTSEKLFF.

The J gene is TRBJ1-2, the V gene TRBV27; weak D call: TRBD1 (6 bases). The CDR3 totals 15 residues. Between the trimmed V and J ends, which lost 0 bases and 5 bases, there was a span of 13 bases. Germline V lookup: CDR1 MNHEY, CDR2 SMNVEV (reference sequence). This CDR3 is CASSLSGGGGYGYTF. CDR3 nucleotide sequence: TGTGCCAGCAGTTTATCGGGAGGGGGAGGGTATGGCTACACCTTC.

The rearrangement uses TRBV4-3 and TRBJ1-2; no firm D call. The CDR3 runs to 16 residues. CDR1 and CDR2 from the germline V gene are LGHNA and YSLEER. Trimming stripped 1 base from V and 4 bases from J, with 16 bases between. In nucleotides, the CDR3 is TGCGCCAGCAGCCAAGCCCGATCAACACAGAGCTATGGCTACACCTTC. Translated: CASSQARSTQSYGYTF.

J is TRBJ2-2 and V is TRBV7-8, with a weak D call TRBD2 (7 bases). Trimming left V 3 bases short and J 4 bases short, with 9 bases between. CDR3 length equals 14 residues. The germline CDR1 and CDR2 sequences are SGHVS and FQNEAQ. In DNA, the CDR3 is TGTGCCAGCAGCTTTGGGGGGGCCACCGGGGAGCTGTTTTTT. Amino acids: CASSFGGATGELFF. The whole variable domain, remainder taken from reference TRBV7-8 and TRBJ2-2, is GAGVSQSPRYKVAKRGQDVALRCDPISGHVSLFWYQQALGQGPEFLTYFQNEAQLDKSGLPSDRFFAERPEGSVSTLKIQRTQQEDSAVYLCASSFGGATGELFFGEGSRLTVL.

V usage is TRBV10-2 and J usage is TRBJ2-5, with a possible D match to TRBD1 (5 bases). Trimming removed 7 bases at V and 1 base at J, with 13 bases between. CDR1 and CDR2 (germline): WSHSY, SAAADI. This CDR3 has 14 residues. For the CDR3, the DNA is TGCGCCAGCACGCAGTGGGGCCGCCAAGAGACCCAGTACTTC. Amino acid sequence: CASTQWGRQETQYF.

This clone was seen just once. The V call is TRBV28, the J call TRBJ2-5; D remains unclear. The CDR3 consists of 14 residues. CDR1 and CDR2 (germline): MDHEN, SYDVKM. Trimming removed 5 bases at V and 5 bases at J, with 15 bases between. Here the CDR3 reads CASSAARFRETQYF. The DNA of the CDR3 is TGTGCCAGCAGTGCCGCCCGCTTCCGGGAGACCCAGTACTTC.